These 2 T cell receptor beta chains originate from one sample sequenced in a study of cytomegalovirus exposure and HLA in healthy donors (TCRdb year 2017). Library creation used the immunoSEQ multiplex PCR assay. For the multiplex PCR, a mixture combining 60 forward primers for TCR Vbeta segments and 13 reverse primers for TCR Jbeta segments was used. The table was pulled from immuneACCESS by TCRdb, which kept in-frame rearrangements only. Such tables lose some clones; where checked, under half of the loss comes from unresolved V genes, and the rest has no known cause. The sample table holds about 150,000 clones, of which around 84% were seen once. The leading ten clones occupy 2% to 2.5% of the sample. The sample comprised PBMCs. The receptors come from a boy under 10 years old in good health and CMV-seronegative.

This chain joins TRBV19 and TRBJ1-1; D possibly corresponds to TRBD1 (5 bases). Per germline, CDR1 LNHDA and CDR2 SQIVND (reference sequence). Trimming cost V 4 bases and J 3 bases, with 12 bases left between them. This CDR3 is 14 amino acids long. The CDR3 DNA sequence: TGTGCCAGTAGTAATGGGGCCGAGGACACTGAAGCTTTCTTT. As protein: CASSNGAEDTEAFF.

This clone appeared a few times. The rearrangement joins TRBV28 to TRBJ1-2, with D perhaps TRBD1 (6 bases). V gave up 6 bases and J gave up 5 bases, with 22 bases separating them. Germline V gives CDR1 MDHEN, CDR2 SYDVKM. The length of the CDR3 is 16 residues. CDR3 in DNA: TGTGCCAGCAGCCTCGAGTGGGGGGCGGGGGAGTATGGCTACACCTTC. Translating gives CASSLEWGAGEYGYTF.